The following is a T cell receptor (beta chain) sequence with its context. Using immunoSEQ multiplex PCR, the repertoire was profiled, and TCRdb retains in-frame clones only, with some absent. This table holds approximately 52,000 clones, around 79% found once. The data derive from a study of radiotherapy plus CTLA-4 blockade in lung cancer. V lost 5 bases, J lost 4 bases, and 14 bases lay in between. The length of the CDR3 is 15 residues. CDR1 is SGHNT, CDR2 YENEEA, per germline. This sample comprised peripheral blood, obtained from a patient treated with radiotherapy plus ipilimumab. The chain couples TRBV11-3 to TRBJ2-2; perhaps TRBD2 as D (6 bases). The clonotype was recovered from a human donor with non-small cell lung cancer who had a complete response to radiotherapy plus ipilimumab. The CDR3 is CASSLSGSGTGELFF. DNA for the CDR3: TGTGCCAGCAGCCTAAGCGGGTCCGGCACCGGGGAGCTGTTTTTT. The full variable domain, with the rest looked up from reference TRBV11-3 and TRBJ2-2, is EAGVVQSPRYKIIEKKQPVAFWCNPISGHNTLYWYLQNLGQGPELLIRYENEEAVDDSQLPKDRFSAERLKGVDSTLKIQPAELGDSAVYLCASSLSGSGTGELFFGEGSRLTVL.